This is a list of T cell receptor beta chains from one sample in a study of blood T cell repertoires in COVID-19. Generated by immunoSEQ multiplex PCR, the TCRdb table keeps only in-frame clones and is missing some. The table shows roughly 160,000 clones, with less than 90% occurring only once. The sequencing sample was made of peripheral blood. Receptor source: a man aged 55 to 69 with acute or convalescent COVID-19. Each CDR3 is given with its conserved first and last residue. The order of the fields is clone size, J gene, D gene, V gene, CDR3 protein, CDR3 DNA. The D gene is left open where the match is weak. Where a row states a size, it is once, few, many or the class of an expanded clone; other rows omit it.

clone size: .; J gene: TRBJ2-5; D gene: .; V gene: TRBV9; CDR3 protein: CASSVVIWLAAPETQYF; CDR3 DNA: TGTGCCAGCAGCGTAGTTATATGGCTGGCGGCCCCCGAGACCCAGTACTTC
clone size: .; J gene: TRBJ1-1; D gene: TRBD1; V gene: TRBV2; CDR3 protein: CASSHPGTGVTEAFF; CDR3 DNA: TGTGCCAGCAGTCATCCCGGGACAGGGGTCACTGAAGCTTTCTTT
clone size: few; J gene: TRBJ2-2; D gene: TRBD1; V gene: TRBV6-5; CDR3 protein: CASIQDRTIGELFF; CDR3 DNA: TGTGCCAGCATCCAGGACAGGACAATCGGGGAGCTGTTTTTT
clone size: .; J gene: TRBJ1-2; D gene: .; V gene: TRBV6-5; CDR3 protein: CASRRGGPGPVSF; CDR3 DNA: TGTGCCAGCAGGCGGGGGGGTCCGGGACCCGTCTCCTTC
clone size: .; J gene: TRBJ2-3; D gene: TRBD2; V gene: TRBV7-9; CDR3 protein: CASSPTRTSGSTDTQYF; CDR3 DNA: TGTGCCAGCAGCCCCACCCGGACTAGCGGGAGCACAGATACGCAGTATTTT
clone size: .; J gene: TRBJ2-1; D gene: .; V gene: TRBV20-1; CDR3 protein: CSATFLREQFF; CDR3 DNA: TGCAGTGCAACCTTCCTGCGTGAGCAGTTCTTC
clone size: .; J gene: TRBJ1-4; D gene: TRBD1; V gene: TRBV29-1; CDR3 protein: CSANTGGFANEKLFF; CDR3 DNA: TGCAGCGCCAACACAGGGGGCTTTGCTAATGAAAAACTGTTTTTT
clone size: .; J gene: TRBJ1-6; D gene: .; V gene: TRBV6-5; CDR3 protein: CASRPWRGMNSPLHF; CDR3 DNA: TGTGCCAGCAGGCCTTGGAGGGGTATGAATTCACCCCTCCACTTT
clone size: .; J gene: TRBJ1-5; D gene: .; V gene: TRBV24-1; CDR3 protein: CATSDVAGANQPQHF; CDR3 DNA: TGTGCCACCAGTGATGTAGCGGGGGCCAATCAGCCCCAGCATTTT
clone size: .; J gene: TRBJ2-1; D gene: TRBD2; V gene: TRBV14; CDR3 protein: CASSQPSGTKQFF; CDR3 DNA: TGTGCCAGCAGCCAACCTAGCGGGACAAAGCAGTTCTTC
clone size: .; J gene: TRBJ2-2; D gene: TRBD1; V gene: TRBV7-6; CDR3 protein: CASMIGQGTGELFF; CDR3 DNA: TGTGCCAGCATGATTGGACAGGGCACCGGGGAGCTGTTTTTT
clone size: .; J gene: TRBJ1-1; D gene: TRBD1; V gene: TRBV9; CDR3 protein: CASSVGGTGVAEAFF; CDR3 DNA: TGTGCCAGCAGCGTAGGCGGGACAGGGGTGGCTGAAGCTTTCTTT
clone size: .; J gene: TRBJ1-2; D gene: TRBD1; V gene: TRBV6-1; CDR3 protein: CASSDRTGLYGYTF; CDR3 DNA: TGTGCCAGCAGTGACCGGACAGGGCTCTATGGCTACACCTTC